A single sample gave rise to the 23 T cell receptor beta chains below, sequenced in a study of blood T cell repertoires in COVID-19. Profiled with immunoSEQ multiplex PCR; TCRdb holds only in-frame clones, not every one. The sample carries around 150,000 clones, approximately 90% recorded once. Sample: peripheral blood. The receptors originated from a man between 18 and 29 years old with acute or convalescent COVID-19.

The CDR3 DNA reads as TGTGCCAGCAGCCTCGGGATTAGAGAGACCCAGTACTTC. This gives the protein CASSLGIRETQYF. This sequence joins TRBV7-2 and TRBJ2-5, with D possibly matching TRBD2 (5 bases). Between the trimmed V and J ends, which lost 5 bases and 4 bases, there was a span of 11 bases. Germline V gene sequence: CDR1 SGHTA, CDR2 FQGNSA. The CDR3 runs 13 residues. The variable domain in full, completed from reference TRBV7-2 and TRBJ2-5, reads GAGVSQSPSNKVTEKGKDVELRCDPISGHTALYWYRQSLGQGLEFLIYFQGNSAPDKSGLPSDRFSAERTGGSVSTLTIQRTQQEDSAVYLCASSLGIRETQYFGPGTRLLVL.

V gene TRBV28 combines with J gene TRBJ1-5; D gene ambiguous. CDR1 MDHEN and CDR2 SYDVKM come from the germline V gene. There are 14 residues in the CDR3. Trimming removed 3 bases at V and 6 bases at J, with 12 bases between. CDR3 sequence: CASSFDGVSQPQHF. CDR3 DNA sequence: TGTGCCAGCAGTTTCGATGGAGTTAGTCAGCCCCAGCATTTT.

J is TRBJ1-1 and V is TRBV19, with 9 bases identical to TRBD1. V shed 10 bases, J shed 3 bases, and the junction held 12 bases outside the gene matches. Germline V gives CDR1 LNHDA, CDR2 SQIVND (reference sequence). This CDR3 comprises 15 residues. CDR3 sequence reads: CATGTGWISDTEAFF. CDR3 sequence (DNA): TGTGCCACCGGGACAGGGTGGATTTCAGACACTGAAGCTTTCTTT.

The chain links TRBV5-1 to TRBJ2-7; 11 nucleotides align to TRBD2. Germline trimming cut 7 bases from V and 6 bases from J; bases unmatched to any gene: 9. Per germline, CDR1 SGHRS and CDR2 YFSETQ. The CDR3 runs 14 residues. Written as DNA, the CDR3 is TGCGCCAGCGGCCTAACCGGGACTAGCGGCGAGCAGTACTTC. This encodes CASGLTGTSGEQYF. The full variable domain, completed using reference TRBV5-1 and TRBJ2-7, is KAGVTQTPRYLIKTRGQQVTLSCSPISGHRSVSWYQQTPGQGLQFLFEYFSETQRNKGNFPGRFSGRQFSNSRSEMNVSTLELGDSALYLCASGLTGTSGEQYFGPGTRLTVT.

Here the CDR3 DNA reads TGCGCCAGCAGCGAGGGACAGGGTGACACTGAAGCTTTCTTT. Translating it yields CASSEGQGDTEAFF. This chain connects TRBV4-1 to TRBJ1-1; the match to TRBD1 covers 9 bases. The CDR3 sequence is 14 residues long. In germline, CDR1 is MGHRA, CDR2 YSYEKL. The V gene end was trimmed by 5 bases and the J gene end by 3 bases; junction bases not matched to a gene: 4.

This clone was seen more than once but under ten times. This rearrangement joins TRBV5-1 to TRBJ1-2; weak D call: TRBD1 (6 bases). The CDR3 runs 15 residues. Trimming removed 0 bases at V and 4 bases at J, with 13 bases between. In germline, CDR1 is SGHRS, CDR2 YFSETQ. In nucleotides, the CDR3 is TGCGCCAGCAGCTTGGGTTCAGGGGCTACCTATGGCTACACCTTC. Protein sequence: CASSLGSGATYGYTF.

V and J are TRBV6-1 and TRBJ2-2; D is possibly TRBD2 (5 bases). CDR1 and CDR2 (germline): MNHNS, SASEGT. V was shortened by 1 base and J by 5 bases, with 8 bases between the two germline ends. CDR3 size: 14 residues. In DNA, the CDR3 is TGTGCCAGCAGTGAAGGGAGGCGGACCGGGGAGCTGTTTTTT. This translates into CASSEGRRTGELFF.

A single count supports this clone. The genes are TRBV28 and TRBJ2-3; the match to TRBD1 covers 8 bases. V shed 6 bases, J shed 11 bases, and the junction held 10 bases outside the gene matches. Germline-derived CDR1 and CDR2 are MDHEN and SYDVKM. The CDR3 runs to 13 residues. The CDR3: CASSPGQARRQYF. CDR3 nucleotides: TGTGCCAGCAGCCCGGGACAGGCCAGGAGGCAGTATTTT.

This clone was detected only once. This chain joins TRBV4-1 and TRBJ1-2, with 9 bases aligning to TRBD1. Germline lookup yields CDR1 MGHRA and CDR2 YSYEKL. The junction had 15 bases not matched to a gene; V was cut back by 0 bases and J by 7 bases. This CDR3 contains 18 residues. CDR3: CASSQEDLAEQGARGYTF. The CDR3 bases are TGCGCCAGCAGCCAAGAGGATCTTGCGGAACAGGGGGCGCGTGGCTACACCTTC.

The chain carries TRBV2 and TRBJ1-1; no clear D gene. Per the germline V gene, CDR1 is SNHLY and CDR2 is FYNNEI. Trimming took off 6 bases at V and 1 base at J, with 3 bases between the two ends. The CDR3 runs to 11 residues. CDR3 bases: TGTGCCAGCAGGAGGAACACTGAAGCTTTCTTT. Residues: CASRRNTEAFF.

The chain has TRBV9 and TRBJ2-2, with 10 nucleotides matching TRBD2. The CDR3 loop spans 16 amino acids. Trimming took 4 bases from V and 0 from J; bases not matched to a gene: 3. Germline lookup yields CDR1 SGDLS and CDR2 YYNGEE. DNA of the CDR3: TGTGCCAGCAGCAAGACTAGCGGGCCGAACACCGGGGAGCTGTTTTTT. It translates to CASSKTSGPNTGELFF.

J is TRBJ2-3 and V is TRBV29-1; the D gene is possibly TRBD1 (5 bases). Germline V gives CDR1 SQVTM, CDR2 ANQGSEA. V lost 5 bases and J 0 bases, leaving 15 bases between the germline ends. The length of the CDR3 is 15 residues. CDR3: CSVFFRDESTDTQYF. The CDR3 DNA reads TGCAGCGTTTTTTTCAGGGATGAGAGCACAGATACGCAGTATTTT.

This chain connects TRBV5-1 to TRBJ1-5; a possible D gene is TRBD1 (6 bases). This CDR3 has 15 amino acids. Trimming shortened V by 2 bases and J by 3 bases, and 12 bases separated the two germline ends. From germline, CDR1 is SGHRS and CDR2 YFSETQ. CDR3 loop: CASSFSGAPNQPQHF. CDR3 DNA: TGCGCCAGCAGCTTTTCAGGGGCGCCCAATCAGCCCCAGCATTTT.

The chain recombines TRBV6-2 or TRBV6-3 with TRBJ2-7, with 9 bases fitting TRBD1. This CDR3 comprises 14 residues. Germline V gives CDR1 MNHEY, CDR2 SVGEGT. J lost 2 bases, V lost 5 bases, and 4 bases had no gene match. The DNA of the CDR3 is TGTGCCAGCAGTCGGGACAGGGCCGCCTACGAGCAGTACGTC. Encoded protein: CASSRDRAAYEQYV.

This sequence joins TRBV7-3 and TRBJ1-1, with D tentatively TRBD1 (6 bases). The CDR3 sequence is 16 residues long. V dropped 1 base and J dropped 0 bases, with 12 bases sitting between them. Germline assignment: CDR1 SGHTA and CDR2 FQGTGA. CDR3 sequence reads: CASSLKGQPMNTEAFF. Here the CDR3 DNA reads TGTGCCAGCAGCTTAAAAGGACAGCCCATGAACACTGAAGCTTTCTTT.

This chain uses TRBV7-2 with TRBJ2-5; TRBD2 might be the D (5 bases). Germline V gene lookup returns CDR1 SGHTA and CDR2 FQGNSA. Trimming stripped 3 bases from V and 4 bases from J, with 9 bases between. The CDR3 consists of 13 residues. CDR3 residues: CASSLSRVETQYF. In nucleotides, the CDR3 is TGTGCCAGCAGCTTGTCGCGGGTAGAGACCCAGTACTTC.

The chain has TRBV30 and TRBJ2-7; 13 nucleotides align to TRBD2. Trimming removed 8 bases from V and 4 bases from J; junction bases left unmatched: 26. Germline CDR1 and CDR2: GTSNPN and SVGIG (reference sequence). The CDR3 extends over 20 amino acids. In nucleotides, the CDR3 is TGTGCCCGATCCGGGGACACGCTCACGACTAGCGGGGGGACCTTATACGAGCAGTACTTC. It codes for CARSGDTLTTSGGTLYEQYF.

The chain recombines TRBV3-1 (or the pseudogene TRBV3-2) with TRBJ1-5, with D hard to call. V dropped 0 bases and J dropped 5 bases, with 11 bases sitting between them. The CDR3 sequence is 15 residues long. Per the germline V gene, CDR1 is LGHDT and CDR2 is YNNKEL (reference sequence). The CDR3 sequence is CASSQDRRVDQPQHF. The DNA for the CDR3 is TGTGCCAGCAGCCAAGATCGGCGGGTTGATCAGCCCCAGCATTTT.

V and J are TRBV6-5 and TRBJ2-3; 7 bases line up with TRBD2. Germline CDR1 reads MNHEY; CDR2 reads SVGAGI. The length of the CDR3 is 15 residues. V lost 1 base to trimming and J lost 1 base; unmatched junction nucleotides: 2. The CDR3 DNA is TGTGCCAGCAGTTACTTGGCGGGGGGCACAGATACGCAGTATTTT. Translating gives CASSYLAGGTDTQYF.

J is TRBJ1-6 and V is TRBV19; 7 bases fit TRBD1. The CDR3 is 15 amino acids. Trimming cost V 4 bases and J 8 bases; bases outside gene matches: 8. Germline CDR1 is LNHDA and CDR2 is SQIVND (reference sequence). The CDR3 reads CASSTRQGTDSPLHF. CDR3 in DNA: TGTGCCAGTAGTACCAGACAGGGTACGGATTCACCCCTCCACTTT.

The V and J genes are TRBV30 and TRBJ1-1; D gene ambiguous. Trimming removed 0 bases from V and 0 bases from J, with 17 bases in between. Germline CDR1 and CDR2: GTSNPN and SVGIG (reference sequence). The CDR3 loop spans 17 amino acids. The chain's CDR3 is CAWSVSGSRFMNTEAFF. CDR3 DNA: TGTGCCTGGAGTGTATCGGGGAGTCGGTTCATGAACACTGAAGCTTTCTTT.

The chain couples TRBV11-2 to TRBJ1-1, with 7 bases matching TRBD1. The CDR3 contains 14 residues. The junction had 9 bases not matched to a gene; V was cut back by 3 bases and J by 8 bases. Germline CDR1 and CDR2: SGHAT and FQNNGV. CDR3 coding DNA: TGTGCCAGCAGCTTGTTCACAGGGGCGGTAGAAGCTTTCTTT. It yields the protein CASSLFTGAVEAFF. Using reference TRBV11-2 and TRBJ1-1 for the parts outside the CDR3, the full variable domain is EAGVAQSPRYKIIEKRQSVAFWCNPISGHATLYWYQQILGQGPKLLIQFQNNGVVDDSQLPKDRFSAERLKGVDSTLKIQPAKLEDSAVYLCASSLFTGAVEAFFGQGTRLTVV.

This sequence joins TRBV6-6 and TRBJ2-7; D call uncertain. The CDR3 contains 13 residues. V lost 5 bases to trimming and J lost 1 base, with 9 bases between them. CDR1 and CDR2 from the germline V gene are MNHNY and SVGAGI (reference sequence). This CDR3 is CASSPQASYEQYV. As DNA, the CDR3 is TGTGCCAGCAGTCCTCAGGCTTCCTACGAGCAGTACGTC.